A selection of T cell receptor beta chains follows, all from one sample in a study of shared clonotypes between healthy human individuals. Clones were read by immunoSEQ multiplex PCR, and TCRdb kept only the in-frame ones, dropping some. In the table there are about 520,000 clones, more than 75% of which are singletons. The sequenced material came from PBMCs. The receptors come from a woman between 40 and 50 years old in good health. Some clones in this sample may be carry-over from other donors' samples. CDR3s include the opening cysteine and the closing phenylalanine or tryptophan. The order of the fields is J gene, D gene, V gene, clone size, CDR3 DNA, CDR3 protein. The D gene is left open where the match is weak. Clone size is shown for a subset of rows, as once, few, many or a class of expanded clone.

>TRBJ2-7|TRBD2|TRBV6-6|NA
TGTGCCAGCAGTCTTACTAGCGGGAGTTCGTGGGAGCAGTACTTC
CASSLTSGSSWEQYF
>TRBJ1-2|NA|TRBV28|NA
TGTGCCAGCAGAGTCCGGGCGGGCTCAGAGAACTATGGCTACACCTTC
CASRVRAGSENYGYTF
>TRBJ1-1|TRBD1|TRBV27|once
TGTGCCACCCGCGGGACAGGGGGGCCTGAAGCTTTCTTT
CATRGTGGPEAFF
>TRBJ2-2|TRBD2|TRBV18|NA
TGTGCCAGCTCACCGGGACTAGCGGGGAGCGGGGAGCTGTTTTTT
CASSPGLAGSGELFF
>TRBJ2-1|TRBD2|TRBV7-9|NA
TGTGCCAGCAGCTCACTAGCGGGCCCCTACAATGAGCAGTTCTTC
CASSSLAGPYNEQFF
>TRBJ2-5|NA|TRBV5-1|many
TGCGCCAGCAGCGGACCGAGGGATCAAGAGACCCAGTACTTC
CASSGPRDQETQYF
>TRBJ1-5|TRBD1|TRBV6-1|NA
TGTGCCAGCAGCAAATACGGGACAGCTAATCAGCCCCAGCATTTT
CASSKYGTANQPQHF
>TRBJ1-3|NA|TRBV2|NA
TGTGCCAGCAGCGCTCCGGGACTCGGGAGTAGAAACACCATATATTTT
CASSAPGLGSRNTIYF
>TRBJ2-6|NA|TRBV7-9|NA
TGTGCCAGCAGGGCTGGACAGTCTGGGGCCAACGTCCTGACTTTC
CASRAGQSGANVLTF
>TRBJ2-7|TRBD2|TRBV27|NA
TGTGCCAGCGGACTAGCGGCTACCTACGAGCAGTACTTC
CASGLAATYEQYF
>TRBJ2-7|NA|TRBV5-1|NA
TGCGCCAGCAGCTCTGCTTCCTACGAGCAGTACTTC
CASSSASYEQYF
>TRBJ2-3|TRBD2|TRBV4-2|NA
TGTGCCAGCAGCCAAGATTGGGCTAGCGGGAGTAGGTCAGATACGCAGTATTTT
CASSQDWASGSRSDTQYF
>TRBJ2-5|NA|TRBV28|NA
TGTGCCAGCAGTTTCGGAGGGCAAACAGCTGAGACCCAGTACTTC
CASSFGGQTAETQYF
>TRBJ2-7|NA|TRBV7-9|NA
TGTGCCAGCAGCCCCATAACAGGCGGGATTTTCACCTACGAGCAGTACTTC
CASSPITGGIFTYEQYF
>TRBJ2-1|TRBD2|TRBV5-1|NA
TGCGCCAGCAGCTTGCCCCGTCGGACTAGCGGGAGTTACAATGAGCAGTTCTTC
CASSLPRRTSGSYNEQFF
>TRBJ2-7|TRBD2|TRBV7-2|once
TGTGCCAGCAGCTTAGAGGGGACTAGCGGCTCCTACGAGCAGTACTTC
CASSLEGTSGSYEQYF
>TRBJ2-7|NA|TRBV27|NA
TGTGCCAGCAGCCCCATCGGGACAACTGCCTACGAGCAGTACTTC
CASSPIGTTAYEQYF
>TRBJ2-2|NA|TRBV5-8|NA
TGTGCCAGCAGCTTGTCAGGAGGCTTGGAAACTACCGGGGAGCTGTTTTTT
CASSLSGGLETTGELFF
>TRBJ2-7|NA|TRBV15|NA
TGTGCCACCAGCAGAGTTTACAGCTACGAGCAGTACTTC
CATSRVYSYEQYF
>TRBJ2-1|NA|TRBV27|NA
TGTGCCAGCAGTGCCGCCGGGGCCTGGGGGCAGTTCTTC
CASSAAGAWGQFF
>TRBJ1-1|NA|TRBV7-9|NA
TGTGCCAGCAGCTTAGTTTCGTTCGGTAGGGCGGACACTGAAGCTTTCTTT
CASSLVSFGRADTEAFF
>TRBJ2-6|NA|TRBV30|NA
TGTGCCTGGACACTCCGGCGTTATAACAGTCGGGCCAACGTCCTGACTTTC
CAWTLRRYNSRANVLTF
>TRBJ2-5|TRBD2|TRBV7-7|NA
TGTGCTAGCAGCTCCGGACTAGCTGCGGAGACCCAGTACTTC
CASSSGLAAETQYF
>TRBJ2-1|TRBD2|TRBV6-5|few
TGTGCCAGCAGTTACTCTGGCCGGGGGGTCTACAATGAGCAGTTCTTC
CASSYSGRGVYNEQFF
>TRBJ2-6|NA|TRBV7-3|few
TGTGCCAGCAGCTTAGCAGGGGGGATCTCTGGGGCCAACGTCCTGACTTTC
CASSLAGGISGANVLTF
>TRBJ1-2|TRBD1|TRBV28|NA
TGTGCCAGCAGTCCCAACGACAGGGGACACTATGGCTACACCTTC
CASSPNDRGHYGYTF
>TRBJ2-7|NA|TRBV11-2|NA
TGTGCCAGCAGCTCCCCGTACGAGCAGTACTTC
CASSSPYEQYF
>TRBJ2-2|TRBD1|TRBV2|NA
TGTGCCAGCAGTTTACAGGGACAGCGAAACACCGGGGAGCTGTTTTTT
CASSLQGQRNTGELFF
>TRBJ1-1|TRBD1|TRBV4-2|NA
TGTGCCAGCAGCCTAGAACCAGGGGGCGACACTGAAGCTTTCTTT
CASSLEPGGDTEAFF
>TRBJ2-1|TRBD1|TRBV11-3|NA
TGTGCCAGCAGCTTAGATGGTGGGACAGGCAACAATGAGCAGTTCTTC
CASSLDGGTGNNEQFF
>TRBJ2-1|NA|TRBV7-9|NA
TGTGCCAGCAGCTTCCCCCCGGGAGCCGGAGGTGAGCAGTTCTTC
CASSFPPGAGGEQFF
>TRBJ2-7|NA|TRBV5-4|NA
TGTGCCAGCAGCCTCCTCGGCGCCCTAGCCTACGAGCAGTACTTC
CASSLLGALAYEQYF
>TRBJ2-1|NA|TRBV5-1|NA
TGCGCCAGCAGCTCGTTAGCGGCTTCCTACAATGAGCAGTTCTTC
CASSSLAASYNEQFF
>TRBJ1-4|NA|TRBV7-2|once
TGTGCCAGCAGCTTAGAGCCCGGGGCGCGTGAAAAACTGTTTTTT
CASSLEPGAREKLFF
>TRBJ2-1|TRBD2|TRBV19|few
TGTGCCAGTAGTGGGACTAGCGTGGGCAATGAGCAGTTCTTC
CASSGTSVGNEQFF
>TRBJ1-5|NA|TRBV5-6|NA
TGTGCCAGCAGCTTGTGGGGGCAGCCCAATCAGCCCCAGCATTTT
CASSLWGQPNQPQHF
>TRBJ2-2|NA|TRBV7-2|NA
TGTGCCAGCAGCTTCCAGCTTATTCGCACCGGGGAGCTGTTTTTT
CASSFQLIRTGELFF
>TRBJ1-1|NA|TRBV19|NA
TGTGCCAGTAGTGTTACAGGACTCATGAACACTGAAGCTTTCTTT
CASSVTGLMNTEAFF
>TRBJ2-1|TRBD2|TRBV18|once
TGTGCCAGCTCACTAAGGACTAGCGGGAGTATCGGAGACAATGAGCAGTTCTTC
CASSLRTSGSIGDNEQFF
>TRBJ2-2|TRBD1|TRBV28|NA
TGTGCCAGCAGTTTCCGGACAGGGGGTCTCGGGGAGCTGTTTTTT
CASSFRTGGLGELFF
>TRBJ2-3|NA|TRBV4-1|NA
TGCGCCAGCAGCCAAGACGGGGGCCCCGCGGGATATACGCAGTATTTT
CASSQDGGPAGYTQYF
>TRBJ1-2|TRBD1|TRBV30|NA
TGTGCCTGGAGTGTAACCAGGGGACAGGGGCTGGCTGGCTACACCTTC
CAWSVTRGQGLAGYTF
>TRBJ2-4|NA|TRBV2|NA
TGTGCCAGCAGCGCGGACAGAAACAAAAACATTCAGTACTTC
CASSADRNKNIQYF
>TRBJ2-7|NA|TRBV2|NA
TGTGCCAGCAGGAGACAGATTTCCTACGAGCAGTACTTC
CASRRQISYEQYF
>TRBJ2-1|NA|TRBV5-1|NA
TGCGCCAGCAGCTTACCAGGAACCTACAATGAGCAGTTCTTC
CASSLPGTYNEQFF
>TRBJ1-6|NA|TRBV9|NA
TGTGCCAGCAGCGTATCATGGGGTAATTCACCCCTCCACTTT
CASSVSWGNSPLHF
>TRBJ2-7|NA|TRBV25-1|NA
TGTGCCAGCAGTGGACCCCTGACATCGGCCTCCTACGAGCAGTACTTC
CASSGPLTSASYEQYF
>TRBJ2-7|TRBD2|TRBV2|NA
TGTGCCAGCAGTGTACAACCGGGACTAGCGGGAACCTACGAGCAGTACTTC
CASSVQPGLAGTYEQYF
>TRBJ2-7|TRBD2|TRBV5-1|NA
TGCGCCAGCAGCCCTAGCGGGAGTGGCGAGCAGTACTTC
CASSPSGSGEQYF
>TRBJ2-7|TRBD2|TRBV14|NA
TGTGCCAGCAGCCCAAGAGGACTAGCGGGCTCCTACGAGCAGTACTTC
CASSPRGLAGSYEQYF
>TRBJ2-1|NA|TRBV29-1|NA
TGCAGCGTTGGGGACCGATACAATGAGCAGTTCTTC
CSVGDRYNEQFF
>TRBJ1-5|NA|TRBV1|NA
TGCACCAGCAGCCAATCGGGGTGGGGGGGAAGAGACCAGCCCCAGCATTTT
CTSSQSGWGGRDQPQHF
>TRBJ2-7|NA|TRBV10-2|NA
TGCGCCAGCCACGGACCAGGGAAATCGGACGAGCAGTACTTC
CASHGPGKSDEQYF
>TRBJ2-7|TRBD2|TRBV19|NA
TGTGCCAGTAGTCCTCGGGGAGGGACGTTATTCCCCTACGAGCAGTACTTC
CASSPRGGTLFPYEQYF
>TRBJ2-1|NA|TRBV28|NA
TGTGCCAGCAGTTCCGGACTGGGCTACAATGAGCAGTTCTTC
CASSSGLGYNEQFF